This T cell receptor beta chain was identified in a study of blood T cells in healthy people across ages. This clonotype turned up a few times. The junction and the germline gene differ at one end; a read error may be behind it. CDR1 is SSHAT, CDR2 FNYEAQ, per germline (reference sequence). This CDR3 has 15 residues. It was with a sample-barcoded 5' primer and a J-beta primer mix that a second PCR of about 6 to 12 cycles was run. One entry per CDR3 protein results from TCRdb running MiXCR on the 5' RACE reads. The table lists about a million distinct CDR3 sequences, about 48% of them singletons. Sample: blood. The chain combines TRBV7-7 with TRBJ2-1, with a possible D match to TRBD2 (6 bases). The source of this sequence is a man younger than 45 in good health. CDR3 in DNA: TGTGCTAGCAGCTTAGTTGGAGGGAACTACAATGAGCAGTTCTTC. Translating it yields CASSLVGGNYNEQFF.